The rows below give T cell receptor beta chains drawn from one sample of a study of blood T cell repertoires in COVID-19. Some clones are missing from TCRdb's copy, which holds only in-frame ones; the method was immunoSEQ multiplex PCR. The sample gives 390,000 or so clones, 87% of which show up once; 10% is in the top ten. The sample was peripheral blood. All receptors come from a woman younger than 45 with COVID-19, enrolled during active disease. Both conserved end residues are part of each CDR3. Each record gives: CDR3 protein, J gene, V gene.

CASRRDRGDEKLFF TRBJ1-4 TRBV6-5
CASSDPGQGNYEQYF TRBJ2-7 TRBV10-1
CAWRRQDTEAFF TRBJ1-1 TRBV30
CASSPRGDYNEQFF TRBJ2-1 TRBV4-1
CASSLALAGDVETQYF TRBJ2-5 TRBV5-1
CASSHLGTSGIRGEQYF TRBJ2-7 TRBV6-2/TRBV6-3
CASSPRLAGNQETQYF TRBJ2-5 TRBV4-1
CASSFIGRTIEAFF TRBJ1-1 TRBV5-4
CAISEPGQGGYTF TRBJ1-2 TRBV10-3
CASSQMTGTQETQYF TRBJ2-5 TRBV3-1/TRBV3-2
CASSLTPGGPVAGELFF TRBJ2-2 TRBV7-3
CASSSTDSFSTQYF TRBJ2-5 TRBV5-1
CSVTRDRSYEQYF TRBJ2-7 TRBV29-1
CASSGTGETQYF TRBJ2-5 TRBV12-3/TRBV12-4
CASSLEWGGEQFF TRBJ2-1 TRBV11-3
CSVGGLSSYNEQFF TRBJ2-1 TRBV29-1
CSASPSSYEQYF TRBJ2-7 TRBV20-1
CATSMGRSGTDTQYF TRBJ2-3 TRBV15
CASSLGTSGNTQYF TRBJ2-3 TRBV5-1
CASSTWTGIKEQFF TRBJ2-1 TRBV7-2
CASSYSSRANTEAFF TRBJ1-1 TRBV6-5
CASTRGGEDEQFF TRBJ2-1 TRBV10-2
CASRHRPSGRVEQFF TRBJ2-1 TRBV6-1
CATSDGTGTYTEAFF TRBJ1-1 TRBV24-1
CASSQDVTLAGDVYNEQFF TRBJ2-1 TRBV4-3
CASLKGKLAGGPSTDTQYF TRBJ2-3 TRBV2
CASTDRQGPQLFF TRBJ1-4 TRBV28
CAGTRGLGYTF TRBJ1-2 TRBV30
CSGLTGMDTEAFF TRBJ1-1 TRBV29-1
CASSSGLAIYNEQFF TRBJ2-1 TRBV7-2
CASSRLSPYNEQFF TRBJ2-1 TRBV9
CASSPSRGSEAFF TRBJ1-1 TRBV7-9
CATSSLGQGVDEQYF TRBJ2-7 TRBV15
CASSLQGVPLTPYGYTF TRBJ1-2 TRBV5-6
CSARTRGELFF TRBJ2-2 TRBV20-1
CASSKKEEDRPDYEQYF TRBJ2-7 TRBV21-1
CASSFSSGEATDTQYF TRBJ2-3 TRBV28
CASSQWSARSNTIYF TRBJ1-3 TRBV13
CASSLYGTGDSIGELFF TRBJ2-2 TRBV19
CASPRRSRDTQYF TRBJ2-3 TRBV21-1
CASSYSGQGGQPQHF TRBJ1-5 TRBV6-6
CASRSGAEVTEAFF TRBJ1-1 TRBV19